One sample yielded the 5 T cell receptor beta chains listed below, sequenced in a study of shared clonotypes between healthy human individuals. TCRdb's table, derived via immunoSEQ multiplex PCR, lists solely in-frame clones and lacks some. Of approximately 2,300,000 clones listed, under 95% are singletons. Sequences were obtained from naive CD4+ T cells from PBMCs. The sample's subset: CD45RA+ positively selected. These receptors were obtained from a man aged 18 to 29 in good health. Some clones in this sample may be carry-over from other donors' samples.

The V gene is TRBV5-5, the J gene TRBJ2-7; TRBD2 aligns across 9 bases. The CDR3 has 15 amino acids. The V gene end was trimmed by 1 base and the J gene end by 5 bases; junction bases not matched to a gene: 7. Germline assignment: CDR1 SGHKS and CDR2 YYEKEE (reference sequence). This chain's CDR3 is CASSLRLAAGDEQYF. The CDR3 DNA sequence: TGTGCCAGCAGCTTGAGACTAGCGGCAGGGGACGAGCAGTACTTC.

This rearrangement joins TRBV11-2 to TRBJ1-4, with D maybe TRBD1 (5 bases). The CDR3 consists of 14 residues. Germline V gene lookup returns CDR1 SGHAT and CDR2 FQNNGV. V dropped 5 bases and J dropped 8 bases, with 15 bases sitting between them. CDR3 bases: TGTGCCAGCAGCCCCCAGGGTCTGTGGGAAAAACTGTTTTTT. Amino acid sequence: CASSPQGLWEKLFF.

This rearrangement joins TRBV7-2 to TRBJ2-2, with D perhaps matching TRBD2 (5 bases). The CDR3 totals 14 residues. Germline V gene lookup returns CDR1 SGHTA and CDR2 FQGNSA. Trimming shortened V by 2 bases and J by 4 bases, and 8 bases separated the two germline ends. This CDR3 is CASSLNRGTGELFF. DNA for the CDR3: TGTGCCAGCAGCTTAAATCGGGGCACCGGGGAGCTGTTTTTT.

The chain recombines TRBV19 with TRBJ2-7; possibly TRBD2 for D (5 bases). In germline, CDR1 is LNHDA, CDR2 SQIVND (reference sequence). This CDR3 contains 14 residues. Trimming removed 5 bases at V and 0 bases at J, with 11 bases between. The CDR3 DNA sequence: TGTGCCAGTAGTTATCGGGGTAACTCCTACGAGCAGTACTTC. Translated: CASSYRGNSYEQYF.

The chain links TRBV29-1 to TRBJ2-7, with TRBD1 matching 8 bases. Germline lookup yields CDR1 SQVTM and CDR2 ANQGSEA. The CDR3 is 13 amino acids. V lost 4 bases and J lost 5; bases outside the gene matches: 7. The CDR3 region is CSVVAGGGDEQYF. CDR3 nucleotides: TGCAGCGTTGTGGCAGGGGGCGGGGACGAGCAGTACTTC.